What follows describes a single T cell receptor beta chain. The data were taken from a study of blood T cell repertoires in COVID-19. Per the germline V gene, CDR1 is SGHDN and CDR2 is FVKESK. This CDR3 region has 13 residues. V shed 2 bases and J shed 6 bases, with 9 bases lying between them. Produced via immunoSEQ multiplex PCR; TCRdb's table is partial and in-frame only. Seen here are a few hundred thousand clones, about 90% observed once, and the top ten hold 2% to 2.5%. Specimen: peripheral blood. The clonotype comes from a woman aged 30 to 39 who had recovered from COVID-19. This chain joins TRBV14 and TRBJ2-3; D is ambiguous. CDR3 DNA: TGTGCCAGCAGCCAATTCTTTCCTGATACGCAGTATTTT. This gives the protein CASSQFFPDTQYF.